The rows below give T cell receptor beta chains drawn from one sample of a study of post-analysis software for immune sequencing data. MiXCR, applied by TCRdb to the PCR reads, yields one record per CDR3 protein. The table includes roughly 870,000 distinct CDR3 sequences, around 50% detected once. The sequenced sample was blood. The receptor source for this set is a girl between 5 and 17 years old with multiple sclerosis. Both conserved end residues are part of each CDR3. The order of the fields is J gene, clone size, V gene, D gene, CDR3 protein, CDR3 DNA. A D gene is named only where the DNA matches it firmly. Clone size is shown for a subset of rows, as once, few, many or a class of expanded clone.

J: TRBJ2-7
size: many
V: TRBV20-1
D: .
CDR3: CSAQTGYEQYF
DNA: TGCAGTGCTCAAACAGGGTACGAGCAGTACTTC

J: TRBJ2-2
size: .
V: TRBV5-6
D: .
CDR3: CASSQPQAVNTGELFF
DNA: TGTGCCAGCAGCCAACCCCAAGCGGTGAACACCGGGGAGCTGTTTTTT

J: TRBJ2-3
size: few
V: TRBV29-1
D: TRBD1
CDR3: CSARDSSTDTQYF
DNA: TGCAGCGCCCGGGACAGCAGCACAGATACGCAGTATTTT

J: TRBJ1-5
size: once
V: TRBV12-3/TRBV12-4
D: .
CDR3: CASSSPGVGNQPQHF
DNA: TGTGCCAGCAGTTCCCCCGGGGTGGGCAATCAGCCCCAGCATTTT

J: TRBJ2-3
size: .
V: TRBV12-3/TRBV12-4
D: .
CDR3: CASSLRPAAVTDTQYF
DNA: TGTGCCAGCAGTTTAAGACCGGCCGCAGTTACAGATACGCAGTATTTT

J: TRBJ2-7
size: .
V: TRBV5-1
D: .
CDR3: CASSSGDIKNEQYF
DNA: TGCGCCAGCAGCTCTGGAGACATTAAGAACGAGCAGTACTTC

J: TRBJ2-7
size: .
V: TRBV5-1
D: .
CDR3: CASSSRQTKSYEQYF
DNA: TGCGCCAGCAGTTCTAGACAGACCAAATCCTACGAGCAGTACTTC

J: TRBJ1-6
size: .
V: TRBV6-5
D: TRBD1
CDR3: CASRPTGVSSPLHF
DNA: TGTGCCAGCAGGCCCACAGGGGTCTCTTCACCCCTCCACTTT

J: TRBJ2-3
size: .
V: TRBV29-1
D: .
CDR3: CSVGAADTDTQYF
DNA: TGCAGCGTTGGGGCAGCCGACACAGATACGCAGTATTTT

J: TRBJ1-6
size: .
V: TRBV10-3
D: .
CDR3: CAISGSVGDNSPLHF
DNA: TGTGCCATCAGTGGAAGCGTAGGGGATAATTCACCCCTCCACTTT

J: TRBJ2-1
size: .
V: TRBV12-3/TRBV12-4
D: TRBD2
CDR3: CASTRAGVRFYEQFF
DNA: TGTGCCAGCACCCGAGCGGGAGTAAGGTTCTATGAGCAGTTCTTC

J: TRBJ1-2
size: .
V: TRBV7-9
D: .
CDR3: CANSLEQSTGGYTF
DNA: TGTGCCAACAGCTTAGAACAGTCGACGGGGGGCTACACCTTC

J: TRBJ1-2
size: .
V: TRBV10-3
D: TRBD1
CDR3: CAISGARTGNNSNYGYTF
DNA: TGTGCCATCAGTGGTGCCCGGACAGGAAACAACTCTAACTATGGCTACACCTTC

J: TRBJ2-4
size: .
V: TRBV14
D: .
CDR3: CASSPGGAVLYF
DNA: TGTGCCAGCAGCCCAGGGGGGGCAGTGCTGTACTTC

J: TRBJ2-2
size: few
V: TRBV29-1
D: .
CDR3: CSVLRGFNTGELFF
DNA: TGCAGCGTTCTTCGAGGATTTAACACCGGGGAGCTGTTTTTT

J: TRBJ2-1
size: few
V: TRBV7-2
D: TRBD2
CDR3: CASSKQTSDYYNEQFF
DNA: TGTGCCAGCAGCAAGCAGACTAGCGACTACTACAATGAGCAGTTCTTC

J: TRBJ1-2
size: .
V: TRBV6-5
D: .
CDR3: CATNGKGFPRGYTF
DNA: TGTGCAACGAACGGAAAGGGATTCCCTAGGGGCTACACCTTC